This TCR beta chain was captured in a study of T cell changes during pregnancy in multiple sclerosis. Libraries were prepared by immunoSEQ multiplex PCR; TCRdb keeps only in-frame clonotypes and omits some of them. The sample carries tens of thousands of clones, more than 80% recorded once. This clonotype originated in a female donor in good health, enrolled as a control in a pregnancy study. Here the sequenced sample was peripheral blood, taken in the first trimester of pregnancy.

CDR3 sequence: CSVGTPNTLKLFF. The CDR3 DNA sequence: TGCAGCGTTGGCACACCGAATACATTAAAACTGTTTTTT. The V gene is TRBV29-1, the J gene TRBJ1-4; no reliable D call. The CDR3 consists of 13 residues. The germline gives CDR1 SQVTM, CDR2 ANQGSEA. Between the trimmed V and J ends, which lost 4 bases and 10 bases, there was a span of 16 bases.